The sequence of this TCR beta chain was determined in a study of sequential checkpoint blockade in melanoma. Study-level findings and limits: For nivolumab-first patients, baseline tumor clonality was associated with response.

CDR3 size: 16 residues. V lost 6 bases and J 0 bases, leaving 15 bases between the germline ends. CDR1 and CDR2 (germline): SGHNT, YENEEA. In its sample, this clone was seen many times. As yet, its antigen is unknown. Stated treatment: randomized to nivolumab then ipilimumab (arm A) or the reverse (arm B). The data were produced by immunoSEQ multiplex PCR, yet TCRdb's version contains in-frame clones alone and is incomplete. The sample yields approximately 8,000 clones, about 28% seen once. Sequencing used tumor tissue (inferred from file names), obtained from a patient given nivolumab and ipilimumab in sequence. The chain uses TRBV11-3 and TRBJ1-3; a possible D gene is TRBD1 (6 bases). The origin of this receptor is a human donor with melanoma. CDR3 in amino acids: CASRSGALFSGNTIYF. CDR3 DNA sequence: TGTGCCAGCAGATCAGGGGCCCTTTTCTCTGGAAACACCATATATTTT.